The 28 T cell receptor beta chains below were found in one sample sequenced in a study of prognosis after radiotherapy for stage I lung cancer. CDR3 of TCR beta was amplified from genomic DNA via a two-round multiplex PCR. First-round PCR employed TRBV- and TRBJ-specific primers for each gene. MiXCR, run by TCRdb on the multiplex PCR reads, gives a single entry per CDR3 protein. The data show 25,000 to 35,000 distinct CDR3 sequences, about half seen once. The starting material was PBMCs, obtained before or after stereotactic body radiation therapy (not recorded which). Receptors originate from a donor aged 50 or older with non-small cell lung cancer.

This clonotype occurred many times. DNA of the CDR3: TGTGCCAGCAGTCGCATAAGCGGGCTAGCGGGAGTCACAGATACGCAGTATTTT. Its translation: CASSRISGLAGVTDTQYF. This chain uses TRBV12-3 or TRBV12-4 with TRBJ2-3; TRBD2 matches 10 bases. The trim removed 5 bases at V and 2 bases at J, leaving 13 bases unmatched. The CDR3 runs 18 residues.

This clonotype came up many times. The V call is TRBV4-3, the J call TRBJ1-2, with no clear D. Germline loops: CDR1 LGHNA, CDR2 YSLEER. V lost 1 base and J lost 5, with 14 bases in between. The CDR3 spans 15 residues. As DNA, the CDR3 is TGCGCCAGCAGCCAAGTGACGGGAGGATCATATGGCTACACCTTC. Its protein is CASSQVTGGSYGYTF.

The sample holds many counts of this clonotype. V gene TRBV2 combines with J gene TRBJ1-5, with TRBD1 matching over 10 bases. V trimming: 8 bases; J trimming: 4 bases; junction bases outside the gene matches: 2. From germline, CDR1 is SNHLY and CDR2 FYNNEI. The CDR3 runs 13 residues. CDR3 sequence reads: CASWTGGNQPQHF. CDR3 sequence (DNA): TGTGCCAGCTGGACAGGGGGTAATCAGCCCCAGCATTTT.

On this clonotype: A read error is the likely source, as a far larger clone sits one nucleotide away. The chain recombines TRBV7-9 with TRBJ1-2, with D hard to call. Per the germline V gene, CDR1 is SEHNR and CDR2 is FQNEAQ (reference sequence). V dropped 0 bases and J dropped 4 bases, with 18 bases sitting between them. The CDR3 extends over 17 amino acids. The CDR3: CASSLAAIVRIGYGYTF. The DNA of the CDR3 is TGTGCCAGCAGCTTAGCCGCGATAGTCCGCATCGGCTATGGCTACACCTTC.

The sample holds many counts of this clonotype. The V and J genes are TRBV5-1 and TRBJ2-1; D unresolved. This CDR3 spans 14 amino acids. The germline V gene has CDR1 SGHRS and CDR2 YFSETQ. V lost 0 bases and J lost 9, with 13 bases in between. The CDR3 loop reads CASSLGRSVFEQFF. CDR3 coding DNA: TGCGCCAGCAGCTTGGGACGAAGCGTTTTTGAGCAGTTCTTC.

This clonotype has just one count. A junction boundary mismatches the germline segment, possibly from a read error. The chain carries TRBV6-1 and TRBJ2-7; D is unresolved. This CDR3 spans 13 amino acids. Germline V gene lookup returns CDR1 MNHNS and CDR2 SASEGT. CDR3: CAGRYLSPNEQYF. CDR3 DNA: TGTGCCGGCAGATATCTGTCTCCTAACGAGCAGTACTTC.

At least ten counts were recorded for this clonotype. The chain uses TRBV19 and TRBJ1-3; D gene ambiguous. Germline lookup yields CDR1 LNHDA and CDR2 SQIVND (reference sequence). The V gene lost 5 bases and the J gene lost 0 bases, with 8 bases spanning the gap. The length of the CDR3 is 14 residues. Here the CDR3 reads CASSAPSSGNTIYF. For the CDR3, the DNA is TGTGCCAGTAGTGCTCCCTCCTCTGGAAACACCATATATTTT.

This clonotype was detected ten times or more. This sequence joins TRBV4-3 and TRBJ2-7; tentative D call: TRBD2 (5 bases). CDR3 size: 15 residues. V lost 4 bases and J 0 bases, leaving 13 bases between the germline ends. Germline CDR1 is LGHNA and CDR2 is YSLEER. The CDR3 DNA reads as TGCGCCAGCAGCCGAGGAGGTGGGGTCTCCTACGAGCAGTACTTC. Translation gives CASSRGGGVSYEQYF.

V is TRBV12-3 or TRBV12-4 and J is TRBJ2-7, with 10 bases fitting TRBD2. Trimming took 6 bases from V and 0 from J; bases not matched to a gene: 8. The CDR3 length is 16 residues. CDR3 protein: CASSRGLASASYEQYF. In nucleotides, the CDR3 is TGTGCCAGCAGCAGGGGACTAGCGTCCGCCTCCTACGAGCAGTACTTC.

At least ten counts were recorded for this clonotype. The CDR3 loop is CATSATNSNQPQHF. The CDR3, as DNA: TGTGCCACCAGTGCGACCAATAGCAATCAGCCCCAGCATTTT. This chain connects TRBV24-1 to TRBJ1-5, with D unclear. The V end was cut by 5 bases, the J end by 0 bases, with 7 bases between. Germline CDR1 KGHDR, CDR2 SFDVKD. The CDR3 length is 14 residues.

By proportion, this clonotype is medium-sized. The chain couples TRBV7-2 to TRBJ2-2; D gene unclear. Per the germline V gene, CDR1 is SGHTA and CDR2 is FQGNSA. V lost 2 bases and J lost 7, with 11 bases in between. There are 14 residues in the CDR3. The CDR3 protein is CASSLLVRNGELFF. The CDR3 DNA is TGTGCCAGCAGCTTACTGGTTCGCAACGGGGAGCTGTTTTTT.

This clonotype is deemed medium-sized. V usage is TRBV5-1 and J usage is TRBJ2-7; 8 bases align to TRBD2. There are 13 residues in the CDR3. CDR1 is SGHRS and CDR2 is YFSETQ in the germline V gene. The V and J ends lost 4 bases and 2 bases, in that order; junction bases with no gene match: 2. For the CDR3, the DNA is TGCGCCAGCAGCGAGGGACTAGCCTACGAGCAGTACTTC. Protein product: CASSEGLAYEQYF.

About this clonotype itself: A far more abundant clone sits one base away, making this likely a read error. The chain employs TRBV24-1 and TRBJ2-7, with 13 bases aligning to TRBD2. With 4 bases clipped from V and 7 bases from J, the junction kept 6 bases outside the gene matches. The V gene's germline CDR1 is KGHDR and CDR2 SFDVKD. This CDR3 spans 15 amino acids. CDR3 amino acids: CATSEGLAGFGEQYF. The CDR3, as DNA: TGTGCCACCAGTGAGGGACTAGCGGGATTTGGGGAGCAGTACTTC.

In its sample, this clonotype was seen once. This chain uses TRBV11-1 with TRBJ1-2, with TRBD1 as a possible D gene (6 bases). The V end lost 1 base, the J end lost 5 bases, and 14 bases lay between the germline ends. Germline V gene sequence: CDR1 SGHAT, CDR2 FQDESV (reference sequence). The length of the CDR3 is 15 residues. CDR3 amino acids: CASSLEAGEQYGYTF. CDR3 coding DNA: TGTGCCAGCAGCTTAGAGGCAGGGGAACAATATGGCTACACCTTC. Drawing the rest from reference TRBV11-1 and TRBJ1-2, the complete variable domain is EAEVAQSPRYKITEKSQAVAFWCDPISGHATLYWYRQILGQGPELLVQFQDESVVDDSQLPKDRFSAERLKGVDSTLKIQPAELGDSAMYLCASSLEAGEQYGYTFGSGTRLTVV.

This clonotype was counted ten times or more. V usage is TRBV4-1 and J usage is TRBJ2-5, with no clear D. V shed 1 base and J shed 1 base, with 10 bases lying between them. The CDR3 covers 15 residues. The germline V gene encodes CDR1 MGHRA and CDR2 YSYEKL. CDR3 sequence (DNA): TGCGCCAGCAGCCAAGCGCGCGGCAGCCAAGAGACCCAGTACTTC. This codes for CASSQARGSQETQYF.

The chain combines TRBV5-1 with TRBJ2-2; D perhaps matches TRBD2 (6 bases). V dropped 0 bases and J dropped 5 bases, with 11 bases sitting between them. The CDR3 has 15 amino acids. CDR1 is SGHRS and CDR2 is YFSETQ in the germline V gene. CDR3 coding DNA: TGCGCCAGCAGCTTGGGGAGGGAAGGAACCGGGGAGCTGTTTTTT. It specifies CASSLGREGTGELFF.

In its sample, this clonotype was seen many times. V and J are TRBV4-3 and TRBJ2-7, with no clear D. V gave up 2 bases and J gave up 0 bases, with 8 bases separating them. Looked up from germline, CDR1 is LGHNA and CDR2 is YSLEER. The CDR3 runs to 14 residues. CDR3 residues: CASSQFESSYEQYF. As DNA, the CDR3 is TGCGCCAGCAGCCAATTCGAGAGCTCCTACGAGCAGTACTTC.

This clonotype was counted at least ten times. No conserved phenylalanine or tryptophan ends this CDR3, so it is likely a read error. The chain has TRBV19 and TRBJ1-5, with 8 bases fitting TRBD1. This CDR3 contains 15 residues. Germline V gene data show CDR1 as LNHDA and CDR2 as SQIVND (reference sequence). Losses at the gene ends were 6 bases for V and 4 bases for J; bases not matched to a gene: 8. The DNA of the CDR3 is TGTGCCAGTAGGTCCGGGACAGGAGAAAATCAGCCCCAGCATCTT. Its protein product is CASRSGTGENQPQHL.

This clonotype came up many times. The chain recombines TRBV6-2 or TRBV6-3 with TRBJ2-1; D gene ambiguous. This CDR3 has 11 amino acids. In germline, CDR1 is MNHEY, CDR2 SVGEGT. The V gene lost 3 bases and the J gene lost 9 bases, with 6 bases spanning the gap. CDR3 sequence: CASSYFLEQFF. CDR3 bases: TGTGCCAGCAGTTATTTCCTTGAGCAGTTCTTC.

This clonotype was observed at least ten times. This sequence joins TRBV5-1 and TRBJ1-2, with 8 nucleotides matching TRBD1. This CDR3 comprises 14 residues. The V gene's germline CDR1 is SGHRS and CDR2 YFSETQ. V lost 2 bases to trimming and J lost 8 bases; unmatched junction nucleotides: 8. CDR3 amino acids: CASSFKTGAAGYTF. The CDR3 nucleotides read TGCGCCAGCAGCTTCAAGACAGGGGCGGCGGGCTACACCTTC. Based on the CDR3 plus reference TRBV5-1 and TRBJ1-2, the full variable domain is KAGVTQTPRYLIKTRGQQVTLSCSPISGHRSVSWYQQTPGQGLQFLFEYFSETQRNKGNFPGRFSGRQFSNSRSEMNVSTLELGDSALYLCASSFKTGAAGYTFGSGTRLTVV.

In this sample, this clonotype turned up many times. A much larger clone differs from this one at a single base, so this may be a read error. This chain links TRBV11-2 with TRBJ2-1, with TRBD1 matching over 7 bases. The V gene's germline CDR1 is SGHAT and CDR2 FQNNGV. The CDR3 has 15 residues. The trim removed 7 bases at V and 6 bases at J, leaving 12 bases unmatched. The CDR3 sequence: CASTETTRDSNEQFF. CDR3 in DNA: TGTGCCAGCACCGAGACCACCCGGGACAGCAATGAGCAGTTCTTC.

To note about this clonotype: A much larger clone sits a single nucleotide away, making a read error possible. The chain joins TRBV29-1 to TRBJ2-7; D unresolved. In germline, CDR1 is SQVTM, CDR2 ANQGSEA. The CDR3 is made up of 9 amino acids. CDR3 sequence (DNA): TGCAGCGCCCTATACGAGCATTACTTC. This codes for CSALYEHYF.

This clonotype was seen at least ten times. The V gene is TRBV18, the J gene TRBJ2-6, with a tentative D call TRBD1 (5 bases). In germline, CDR1 is KGHSH, CDR2 LQKENI. The V end lost 1 base, the J end lost 0 bases, and 10 bases lay between the germline ends. CDR3 size: 17 residues. The CDR3 DNA reads TGTGCCAGCTCACCACTCGACAGCCGCTCTGGGGCCAACGTCCTGACTTTC. Its protein product is CASSPLDSRSGANVLTF.

This sequence joins TRBV5-1 and TRBJ2-7; 10 bases are a match to TRBD1. The CDR3 is 16 amino acids. Germline V CDR1 and CDR2: SGHRS, YFSETQ. Losses at the gene ends were 2 bases for V and 6 bases for J; bases not matched to a gene: 11. In DNA, the CDR3 is TGCGCCAGCAGCTTTTCCGGGACAGGGGTGTCGGGCGAGCAGTACTTC. Its protein product is CASSFSGTGVSGEQYF.

This clonotype was counted many times. The chain employs TRBV7-9 and TRBJ1-3; D may be TRBD1 (5 bases). From germline, CDR1 is SEHNR and CDR2 FQNEAQ (reference sequence). The CDR3 spans 15 residues. V gave up 3 bases and J gave up 0 bases, with 9 bases separating them. The CDR3 reads CASSFPGASGNTIYF. CDR3 coding DNA: TGTGCCAGCAGCTTCCCCGGGGCCTCTGGAAACACCATATATTTT.

This clonotype appeared many times. The germline gene is not matched at one end of the junction; a read error may be the cause. V gene TRBV18 combines with J gene TRBJ2-5; no definite D call. Germline lookup yields CDR1 KGHSH and CDR2 LQKENI. The CDR3 length is 11 residues. CDR3 region: CASPPQETQYF. The CDR3 nucleotides read TGTGCCAGCCCACCACAAGAGACCCAGTACTTC. The complete variable domain, with remaining parts taken from reference TRBV18 and TRBJ2-5, reads NAGVMQNPRHLVRRRGQEARLRCSPMKGHSHVYWYRQLPEEGLKFMVYLQKENIIDESGMPKERFSAEFPKEGPSILRIQQVVRGDSAAYFCASPPQETQYFGPGTRLLVL.

This clonotype was seen many times. The V gene is TRBV20-1, the J gene TRBJ2-7, with 11 nucleotides matching TRBD2. The CDR3 runs to 15 residues. Germline-derived CDR1 and CDR2 are DFQATT and SNEGSKA (reference sequence). J lost 0 bases, V lost 5 bases, and 6 bases had no gene match. CDR3 nucleotide sequence: TGCAGTGCTTCCGGGACTAGCGGTGACTCCTACGAGCAGTACTTC. The encoded protein is CSASGTSGDSYEQYF.

This rearrangement joins TRBV11-2 to TRBJ1-3, with no clear D. This CDR3 region has 15 residues. Germline V gene sequence: CDR1 SGHAT, CDR2 FQNNGV. V lost 3 bases, J lost 0 bases, and 9 bases lay in between. Here the CDR3 DNA reads TGTGCCAGCAGCTTTCACGGGAGCTCTGGAAACACCATATATTTT. Protein product: CASSFHGSSGNTIYF.